The T cell receptor (beta chain) described here comes from a study of cytomegalovirus exposure and HLA in healthy donors. On the study more broadly: There were 350 to 400 genotyped donors. Of these, 75% to 85% fell in the genetic ancestry cluster associated with self-reported Caucasian donors. Study-wide results and limits: Per a prior analysis, the majority of TCR beta V segments were productive roughly 90% or roughly 30% of the time. Overall, around 150 TCR beta chains were annotated as cytomegalovirus-associated.

Unrecorded immune exposure was likely among donors, who were nominally healthy when sampled. PCR employed 60 Vbeta and 13 Jbeta primers. Method: immunoSEQ multiplex PCR; TCRdb's copy keeps in-frame clones and lacks some. The sample has roughly 160,000 clones; roughly 80% are singletons. The germline V gene encodes CDR1 SGHRS and CDR2 YFSETQ. The CDR3 length is 15 residues. V lost 4 bases, J lost 6 bases, and 11 bases stayed unmatched. Of note for this clone: Its antigen is unknown.

The V call is TRBV5-1, the J call TRBJ1-1, with 8 bases matching TRBD1. This clonotype was sampled from a female donor in good health and CMV-seronegative. The sample comprised PBMCs. This chain's CDR3 is CASSRGRQGLAEAFF. As DNA, the CDR3 is TGCGCCAGCAGCCGGGGACGACAGGGGTTGGCTGAAGCTTTCTTT.